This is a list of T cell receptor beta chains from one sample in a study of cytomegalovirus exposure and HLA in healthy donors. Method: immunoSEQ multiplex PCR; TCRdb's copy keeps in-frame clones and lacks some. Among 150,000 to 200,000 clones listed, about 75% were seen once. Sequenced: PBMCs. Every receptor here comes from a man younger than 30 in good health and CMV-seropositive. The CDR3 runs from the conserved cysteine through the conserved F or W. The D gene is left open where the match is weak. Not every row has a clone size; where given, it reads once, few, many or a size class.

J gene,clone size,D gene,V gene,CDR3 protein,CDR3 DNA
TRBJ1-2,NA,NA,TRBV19,CASSVGWNYGYTF,TGTGCCAGCTCCGTCGGGTGGAACTATGGCTACACCTTC
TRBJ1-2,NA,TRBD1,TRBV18,CASSQGQGNGYTF,TGTGCCAGCTCTCAGGGACAGGGTAATGGCTACACCTTC
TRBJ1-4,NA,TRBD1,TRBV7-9,CASGIRDSGEKLFF,TGTGCCAGCGGGATCCGGGACAGCGGTGAAAAACTGTTTTTT
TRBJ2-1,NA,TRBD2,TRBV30,CAWGTSVPYNEQFF,TGTGCCTGGGGGACTAGCGTCCCCTACAATGAGCAGTTCTTC
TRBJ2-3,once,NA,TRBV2,CASSEWGAGALTDTQYF,TGTGCCAGCAGTGAATGGGGGGCGGGGGCCCTCACAGATACGCAGTATTTT
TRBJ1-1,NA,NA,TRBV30,CAWSYLQANTEAFF,TGTGCCTGGAGTTACTTGCAGGCCAACACTGAAGCTTTCTTT
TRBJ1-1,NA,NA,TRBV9,CASSVGAPDTEAFF,TGTGCCAGCAGCGTAGGGGCCCCCGACACTGAAGCTTTCTTT
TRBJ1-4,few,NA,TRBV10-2,CASSPRGEKLFF,TGCGCCAGCAGCCCCAGGGGCGAAAAACTGTTTTTT
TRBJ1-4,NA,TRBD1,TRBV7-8,CASSSRDSHEKLFF,TGTGCCAGCAGCAGCCGGGACAGTCATGAAAAACTGTTTTTT
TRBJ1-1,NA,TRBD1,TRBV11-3,CASRWDSGTEAFF,TGTGCCAGCAGGTGGGACAGCGGCACTGAAGCTTTCTTT
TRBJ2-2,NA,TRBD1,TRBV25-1,CASSDQGAVVTGELFF,TGTGCCAGCAGTGACCAGGGGGCTGTGGTCACCGGGGAGCTGTTTTTT
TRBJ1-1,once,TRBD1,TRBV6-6,CASSRSGQLNTEAFF,TGTGCCAGCAGCAGATCGGGACAGTTGAACACTGAAGCTTTCTTT
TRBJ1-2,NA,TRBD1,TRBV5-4,CASSLDRQGSANYGYTF,TGTGCCAGCAGCCTCGACCGACAGGGAAGCGCTAACTATGGCTACACCTTC
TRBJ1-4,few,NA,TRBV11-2,CASSLTATVYNEKLFF,TGTGCCAGCAGCTTAACGGCGACAGTTTATAATGAAAAACTGTTTTTT
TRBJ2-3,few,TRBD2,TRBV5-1,CASSLVAGGSGTQYF,TGCGCCAGCAGCTTGGTGGCGGGGGGGTCCGGTACGCAGTATTTT
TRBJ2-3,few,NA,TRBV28,CASSTGFATDTQYF,TGTGCCAGCAGTACAGGGTTCGCCACAGATACGCAGTATTTT
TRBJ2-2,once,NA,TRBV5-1,CASSFAPQGNTGELFF,TGCGCCAGCAGCTTTGCGCCACAGGGAAACACCGGGGAGCTGTTTTTT
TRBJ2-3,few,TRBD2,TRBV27,CASSLSSLAGGLQYF,TGTGCCAGCAGTTTATCAAGCCTAGCGGGGGGCCTGCAGTATTTT
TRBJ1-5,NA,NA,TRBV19,CASKMSGSNQPQHF,TGTGCCAGTAAGATGTCAGGGAGCAATCAGCCCCAGCATTTT
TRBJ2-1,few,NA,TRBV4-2,CASSGRGYNEQFF,TGTGCCAGCAGCGGGCGGGGCTACAATGAGCAGTTCTTC
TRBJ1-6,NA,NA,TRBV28,CASSAQGLRSPLHF,TGTGCCAGCAGTGCGCAGGGTTTACGTTCACCCCTCCACTTT
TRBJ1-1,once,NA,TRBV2,CASSYVENTEAFF,TGTGCCAGCAGTTACGTAGAGAACACTGAAGCTTTCTTT
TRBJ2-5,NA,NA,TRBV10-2,CASSRLNQETQYF,TGCGCCAGCAGCCGACTGAACCAAGAGACCCAGTACTTC
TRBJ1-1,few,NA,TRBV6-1,CASSELRGWNTEAFF,TGTGCCAGCAGTGAATTACGGGGGTGGAACACTGAAGCTTTCTTT
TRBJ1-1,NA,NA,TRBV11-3,CAVRGLLNTEAFF,TGTGCGGTGCGGGGCTTACTGAACACTGAAGCTTTCTTT
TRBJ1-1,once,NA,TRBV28,CASRPELGARTEAFF,TGTGCCAGCAGACCGGAATTGGGGGCGCGAACTGAAGCTTTCTTT
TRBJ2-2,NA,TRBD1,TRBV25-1,CASSRDRGVTGGELFF,TGTGCCAGCAGCCGGGACAGGGGAGTTACAGGCGGGGAGCTGTTTTTT
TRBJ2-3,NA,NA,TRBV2,CASSTLRRALDTQYF,TGTGCCAGCAGTACACTTAGGCGGGCTCTCGATACGCAGTATTTT
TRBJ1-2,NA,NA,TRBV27,CATSFGGDYGYTF,TGTGCCACATCCTTCGGGGGGGACTATGGCTACACCTTC
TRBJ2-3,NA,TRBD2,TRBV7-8,CASSLVAGGLGTDTQYF,TGTGCCAGCAGCTTAGTTGCGGGGGGGCTAGGCACAGATACGCAGTATTTT
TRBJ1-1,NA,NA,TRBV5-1,CASSLGGQVTEAFF,TGCGCCAGCAGCTTGGGGGGGCAGGTCACTGAAGCTTTCTTT
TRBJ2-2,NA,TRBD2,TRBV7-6,CASSWTSGNTGELFF,TGTGCCAGCAGCTGGACTAGCGGGAACACCGGGGAGCTGTTTTTT
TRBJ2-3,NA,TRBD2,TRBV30,CAWRSAGGTDTQYF,TGTGCCTGGAGATCAGCGGGGGGCACAGATACGCAGTATTTT
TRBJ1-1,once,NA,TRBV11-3,CASSFPGVTEAFF,TGTGCCAGCAGCTTTCCAGGGGTCACTGAAGCTTTCTTT
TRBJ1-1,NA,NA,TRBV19,CASSIGVNTEAFF,TGTGCCAGTAGTATCGGGGTGAACACTGAAGCTTTCTTT
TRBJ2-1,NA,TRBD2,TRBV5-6,CASSVRTSGRRSEQFF,TGTGCCAGCAGCGTTAGGACTAGCGGGAGGAGGAGTGAGCAGTTCTTC
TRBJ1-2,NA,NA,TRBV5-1,CASSAGTSTDGYTF,TGCGCCAGCAGCGCGGGTACTTCGACGGATGGCTACACCTTC
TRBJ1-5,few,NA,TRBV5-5,CASSPTPLRQDNSNQPQHF,TGTGCCAGCAGCCCCACTCCCCTTAGACAGGACAATAGCAATCAGCCCCAGCATTTT
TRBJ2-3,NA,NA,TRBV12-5,CASGVADTQYF,TGTGCTAGTGGGGTAGCGGATACGCAGTATTTT
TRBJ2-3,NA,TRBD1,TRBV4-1,CASSQRQGEDTQYF,TGCGCCAGCAGCCAACGACAGGGGGAGGATACGCAGTATTTT
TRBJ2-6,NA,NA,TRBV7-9,CASSPHTGPRSSGANVLTF,TGTGCCAGCAGCCCTCATACAGGACCCCGCTCCTCTGGGGCCAACGTCCTGACTTTC
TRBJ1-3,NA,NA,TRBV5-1,CASSLQPGVTGNTIYF,TGCGCCAGCAGCTTACAACCAGGGGTTACTGGAAACACCATATATTTT
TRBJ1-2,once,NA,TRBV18,CASSPTYIHDYTF,TGTGCCAGCTCACCAACGTACATCCATGACTACACCTTC
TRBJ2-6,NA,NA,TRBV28,CASSAAGFGANVLTF,TGTGCCAGCAGTGCCGCAGGGTTTGGGGCCAACGTCCTGACTTTC
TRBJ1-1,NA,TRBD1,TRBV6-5,CASKQGAPTEAFF,TGTGCCAGCAAGCAGGGGGCCCCAACTGAAGCTTTCTTT
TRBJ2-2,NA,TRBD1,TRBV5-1,CASSLRDRVANTGELFF,TGCGCCAGCAGCCTCCGGGACAGGGTCGCGAACACCGGGGAGCTGTTTTTT
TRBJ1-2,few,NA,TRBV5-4,CASSPYVGEGYGYTF,TGTGCCAGCAGCCCCTATGTAGGGGAAGGCTATGGCTACACCTTC
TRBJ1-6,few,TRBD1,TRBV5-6,CASSLKGQGRLSPLHF,TGTGCCAGCAGCTTGAAGGGACAGGGGCGGCTTTCACCCCTCCACTTT
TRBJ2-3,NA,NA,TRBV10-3,CAISEDFTDTQYF,TGTGCCATCAGTGAGGACTTCACAGATACGCAGTATTTT
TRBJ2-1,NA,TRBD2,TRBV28,CATLRGGAQAEQFF,TGTGCCACCCTCCGGGGAGGGGCGCAGGCTGAGCAGTTCTTC
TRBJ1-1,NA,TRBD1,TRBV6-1,CASSDPGTGARNTEAFF,TGTGCCAGCAGTGACCCCGGGACAGGGGCTAGGAACACTGAAGCTTTCTTT
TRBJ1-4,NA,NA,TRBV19,CASSTTGTRSEKLFF,TGTGCCAGTAGTACCACCGGGACTAGAAGTGAAAAACTGTTTTTT
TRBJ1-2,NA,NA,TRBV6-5,CASSGGTAQYGYTF,TGTGCCAGCAGTGGCGGGACGGCCCAATATGGCTACACCTTC
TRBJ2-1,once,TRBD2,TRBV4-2,CASSRLAGVENEQFF,TGTGCCAGCAGCCGACTAGCGGGAGTCGAAAATGAGCAGTTCTTC
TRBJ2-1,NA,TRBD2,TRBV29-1,CSVTSGRQYNEQFF,TGCAGCGTTACTAGCGGGAGACAATACAATGAGCAGTTCTTC